This T cell receptor (beta chain) was captured in a study of cytomegalovirus exposure and HLA in healthy donors. Some clones are missing from TCRdb's copy, which holds only in-frame ones; the method was immunoSEQ multiplex PCR. The data hold approximately 150,000 clones, with more than 80% observed a single time. The germline V gene encodes CDR1 MGHDK and CDR2 SYGVNS. V lost 6 bases and J 3 bases, leaving 17 bases between the germline ends. This CDR3 region has 15 residues. The sample was PBMCs. This receptor was taken from a woman between 18 and 29 years old in good health and CMV-seropositive. The V gene is TRBV25-1, the J gene TRBJ2-5; perhaps TRBD1 as D (5 bases). As DNA, the CDR3 is TGTGCCAGCAGAGGACACCAGGGATGGGAAGAGACCCAGTACTTC. Its protein is CASRGHQGWEETQYF.